The next 6 T cell receptor beta chains were all read from a single sample in a study of T cells in Graves' hyperthyroidism and ophthalmopathy. The investigators amplified TCR beta CDR3 regions from RNA transcripts. During a first-round RT-PCR of the TCR CDR3, the HTBI primer set was used. MiXCR was run by TCRdb on the multiplex PCR reads, yielding one entry per CDR3 protein. The table records about 98,000 distinct CDR3 sequences, approximately 39% of them present only once. The sequenced sample consisted of peripheral blood or thyroid tissue (not recorded which). The receptors here all came from a woman aged 25 to 39 with Graves' hyperthyroidism.

The V gene is TRBV20-1, the J gene TRBJ2-7; 10 bases are a match to TRBD2. The germline V gene encodes CDR1 DFQATT and CDR2 SNEGSKA (reference sequence). V shed 6 bases and J 0 bases; nucleotides not matched to a gene: 5. The CDR3 runs 14 residues. The CDR3 reads CSAPGLAISYEQYF. The CDR3, as DNA: TGCAGTGCGCCGGGACTAGCGATCTCCTACGAGCAGTACTTC.

As for this clonotype: In this CDR3 the conserved last residue, phenylalanine or tryptophan, is missing, so a read error is likely. No DNA is shown, since the ends of the CDR3 on it are uncertain; the CDR3 is the one TCRdb lists. This chain uses TRBV7-2 with TRBJ2-5. The germline V gene encodes CDR1 SGHTA and CDR2 FQGNSA. The CDR3 is 8 residues long, counting both termini. The CDR3 sequence is CASSLVAV.

This clonotype was seen repeatedly, ten times or more. Compared with germline, one end of the junction differs, possibly owing to a read error. The chain has TRBV7-7 and TRBJ2-3; D is tentatively TRBD1 or TRBD2 (7 bases each). Germline CDR1 reads SSHAT; CDR2 reads FNYEAQ (reference sequence). There are 13 residues in the CDR3. Here the CDR3 reads CASSPPGGGTQYF. CDR3 sequence (DNA): TGTGCTAGCAGCCCCCCAGGGGGGGGCACGCAGTATTTT.

A remark on this clonotype: The germline gene is not matched at one end of the junction; a read error may be the cause. V is TRBV5-1 and J is TRBJ1-2, with a tentative D call TRBD1 (6 bases). The CDR3 is made up of 14 amino acids. Germline V gene lookup returns CDR1 SGHRS and CDR2 YFSETQ. The CDR3 DNA reads as TGCGGCAGCAGCTTCGCAGGACAGTACCACGGCTACACCTTC. Translation gives CGSSFAGQYHGYTF.

The chain has TRBV20-1 and TRBJ2-6; a possible D gene is TRBD2 (5 bases). CDR1 is DFQATT, CDR2 SNEGSKA, per germline (reference sequence). V dropped 6 bases and J dropped 2 bases, with 14 bases sitting between them. The CDR3 is 15 amino acids. The CDR3 spells CSASGPQAGANVLTF. CDR3 DNA: TGCAGTGCCAGCGGCCCGCAGGCTGGGGCCAACGTCCTGACTTTC.

The sample holds a few counts of this clonotype. The chain recombines TRBV27 with TRBJ2-7, with TRBD2 as a possible D gene (5 bases). V lost 5 bases and J 3 bases, leaving 14 bases between the germline ends. Looked up from germline, CDR1 is MNHEY and CDR2 is SMNVEV (reference sequence). The CDR3 runs 14 residues. The CDR3 DNA reads TGTGCCAGCAGTGAAATTGGACTTTACTACGAGCAGTACTTC. Its translation: CASSEIGLYYEQYF.